These T cell receptor beta chains were read from a single sample in a study of T cell responses to AZD1222 COVID-19 vaccine. Sequenced by immunoSEQ multiplex PCR; TCRdb stores in-frame clones only, minus some. The table has 120,000 or so clones, around nine tenths seen once. Source: peripheral blood, taken on day 0 of AZD1222 vaccination. Every receptor here comes from an adult in good health. Each CDR3 is given with its conserved first and last residue. Fields, in order: V gene, clone size, CDR3 protein. Rows may omit the clone size; those that give it use once, few, many or a size class.

V: TRBV5-6; size: few; CDR3: CASSLVRGRTGPSPLHF
V: TRBV7-6; size: once; CDR3: CASSVTSGGSSSYEQYF
V: TRBV5-4; size: .; CDR3: CASSPPGLAGGKETQYF
V: TRBV7-9; size: .; CDR3: CASSLAYAGQLGTEAFF
V: TRBV7-8; size: .; CDR3: CASSATGTSTFNEQFF
V: TRBV3-1/TRBV3-2; size: .; CDR3: CASSQYLRGDGNEQYF
V: TRBV13; size: .; CDR3: CASSLNRNTEAFF
V: TRBV29-1; size: once; CDR3: CSVRRGQEEKLFF
V: TRBV30; size: few; CDR3: CAWKYRVANEKLFF
V: TRBV18; size: .; CDR3: CASSPTGIGNTIYF
V: TRBV6-5; size: .; CDR3: CASAGTSREKLFF
V: TRBV7-2; size: .; CDR3: CASSLPGTSGRGEQFF
V: TRBV5-1; size: .; CDR3: CASSLLDLNYGYTF
V: TRBV2; size: .; CDR3: CASSLGQGGTQPQHF
V: TRBV28; size: .; CDR3: CASSLGSLNTEAFF
V: TRBV30; size: once; CDR3: CAWSWGAGNEQFF
V: TRBV5-1; size: .; CDR3: CASSLAVASYNEQFF
V: TRBV3-1/TRBV3-2; size: .; CDR3: CASSPFSGGPREQYF
V: TRBV29-1; size: few; CDR3: CSTKSGAYEQYF
V: TRBV5-8; size: .; CDR3: CASSGGLAGREQFF
V: TRBV28; size: .; CDR3: CASSPTGGPYEQYF
V: TRBV4-2; size: .; CDR3: CASSRTGTSVTYEQYF
V: TRBV4-1; size: .; CDR3: CASSPRGSKGYNEQFF
V: TRBV3-1/TRBV3-2; size: .; CDR3: CASSFQPVNEKLFF
V: TRBV28; size: .; CDR3: CASSFPGTYGYTF
V: TRBV19; size: .; CDR3: CASGWTGSTDTQYF
V: TRBV3-1/TRBV3-2; size: .; CDR3: CASSQAGESHEQYF
V: TRBV19; size: .; CDR3: CASSRTANTEAFF
V: TRBV9; size: once; CDR3: CASSAGQGAGNQPQHF
V: TRBV2; size: .; CDR3: CASSVRENTEAFF
V: TRBV12-3/TRBV12-4; size: .; CDR3: CASSFGDYGYTF
V: TRBV5-1; size: .; CDR3: CASSLGQGDTIYF
V: TRBV4-2; size: .; CDR3: CASSQDGANSPLHF
V: TRBV11-3; size: .; CDR3: CASSSYRGSGYTDTQYF
V: TRBV7-6; size: .; CDR3: CASSLESGVGNYNEQFF
V: TRBV2; size: .; CDR3: CATQAGPSSYNEQFF
V: TRBV4-3; size: .; CDR3: CASSQAVYGSFNTEAFF